This entry is about one TCR beta chain. What this receptor recognizes is not known. Nothing much larger sits one base from this clone, and base qualities are not available. This entry belongs to a study of vaccination and CD4 T cells after COVID-19 (dated 2022 in TCRdb). Looking at the study overall: Convalescent patients had a positive SARS-CoV-2 result on nasal swab PCR, and of these patients, several had mild disease and one had severe disease. Post-vaccine blood samples were taken a median of approximately 70 days after the second vaccine dose, with a range of roughly 13 to 250 days. Participants got two doses of the Pfizer-BioNTech BNT162b2 vaccine (n=8) or two doses of the Moderna mRNA-1273 vaccine (n=2). Post-COVID blood samples from convalescent patients were collected a median of roughly 100 days after diagnosis, with a range of roughly 35 to 161 days. The convalescent cohort comprised six males and four females, including two Hispanic individuals, seven Caucasians, two Asians and one multiracial person. Culture stimuli were overlapping spike peptide pools from SARS-CoV-2 and from the common cold coronaviruses HCoV-NL63, HCoV-OC43 and HCoV-229E. Control cultures received a CEFX viral epitope pool as the positive control, an HIV-1 Nef peptide pool as the negative control, or no peptide. The spike-specific CD4+ TCR repertoire was compared before and after mRNA vaccination in ten to eleven COVID-19 convalescent patients and a handful of infection-naive healthy vaccine recipients.

Libraries were prepared through PCR. TCR sequencing of DNA from cultured CD4+ T cells used the Oncomine TCR Beta short-read assay at the Johns Hopkins FTIC core. The QIAamp micro DNA kit was used to extract genomic DNA from the cultured CD4+ T cells. Oncomine TCR Beta libraries from cultured CD4+ T cells were pooled with unique dual indexes and sequenced on an Illumina iSeq 100. The study's own analysis went as follows. Non-productive sequences were removed, and CDR3s that did not start with C, did not end with F or W, or were shorter than 7 amino acids were discarded. The MANAFEST web application was used to identify antigen-specific clonotypes by comparing peptide-stimulated wells against reference wells and other culture wells. For a clone to be called positive, the clone needed an FDR below 0.05, an odds ratio above 5, and a productive frequency above 0.1% in at least two of three replicate wells. Clonotypes that were significantly expanded in both SARS-CoV-2 spike wells and at least one common cold coronavirus spike condition were defined as cross-reactive. Levenshtein distances (stringdist) and unrooted phylogenetic trees (ape) in R version 3.6.1 were used to assess CDR3 homology. Starting from the raw public reads, TCRdb applied fastp trimming at Q25, assembled clones with MiXCR and retained in-frame beta chains. Rows with a matching CDR3 protein are joined into one entry that keeps the most common DNA and genes. These V and J calls derive from TCRdb rather than the authors' analysis. Present in this sample are tens of thousands of distinct CDR3 sequences, approximately 61% of which were seen just once. Together, the top ten hold roughly 3.5% of the sample.

The label giving this sample's treatment or condition can be read as: approximately 10-day PBMC culture with coronavirus spike peptide pools or control peptides (ViraFEST assay). To expand antigen-specific T cells with peptide pools and then pick out the expanded clonotypes through TCR sequencing, the study relied on the ViraFEST assay. Positive SARS-CoV-2 PCR tests in the convalescent patients dated from March to December 2020, before Alpha, Beta and Delta variants emerged in the United States. Each well held two million PBMCs cultured with roughly 10 ug/ml peptide pools in IMDM containing about 5% human AB serum and 9 to 10 IU/ml IL-2. On days 3 and 7, half of the culture medium was replaced with fresh IL-2-containing medium. Once the cells had been in culture for over nine days, the EasySep CD4+ T cell isolation kit was used to isolate CD4+ T cells by negative selection. PBMCs were separated from whole blood using Ficoll-Paque Plus gradient centrifugation and then either used fresh or cryopreserved at -140C. Each culture condition was generally run in triplicate wells.

The germline V gene (reference sequence) gives CDR1 as DFQATT and CDR2 as SNEGSKA. Reading from cysteine to phenylalanine, the CDR3 counts 11 amino acids. Only CDR3 DNA is held: 33 bases, read in frame from base 1. Findings and caveats that apply to the study as a whole: Among the post-vaccine SARS-CoV-2-reactive clones in convalescent patients, a median 86.3% showed up only after vaccination, which suggests vaccine-specific priming. The number of convalescent patients in the study was relatively small, and the study did not examine early timepoints following natural infection. Nearly all vaccine-specific clones in convalescent patients (304 of 307) were mono-reactive for SARS-CoV-2 spike rather than cross-reactive with common cold coronaviruses. An increase in the median number of SARS-CoV-2-reactive clonotypes from around 20 after infection to a few dozen after vaccination was observed, but the change was not found to be significant.

The sequence came from a human donor who had recovered from COVID-19. The chain couples TRBV20-1 to TRBJ2-7; 9 junctional bases match TRBD1. Sequencing was carried out using CD4+ T cells from blood, cultured in vitro. DNA sequence: TGCAGCTGGGACAGGGAGAACGAGCAGTACTTC. This codes for CSWDRENEQYF.